The 8 T cell receptor beta chains listed next were all sequenced from one sample in a study of shared clonotypes between healthy human individuals. Sequenced by immunoSEQ multiplex PCR; TCRdb stores in-frame clones only, minus some. Of roughly 760,000 clones listed, around 74% were seen once; the top ten hold 1.5% to 2%. The specimen was memory CD4+ T cells sorted from blood. Described subset: CD45RA-negative fraction. Every receptor here comes from a woman in her 30s in good health.

The chain carries TRBV5-4 and TRBJ1-1, with D possibly matching TRBD1 (5 bases). The CDR3 sequence is 14 residues long. Trimming pared 3 bases from V and 1 base from J, leaving 10 bases between. Germline lookup yields CDR1 SGHNT and CDR2 YYREEE (reference sequence). CDR3 protein: CASSYLQGNTEAFF. CDR3 DNA sequence: TGTGCCAGCAGCTACCTTCAGGGGAACACTGAAGCTTTCTTT.

The CDR3 DNA reads as TGTGCCAGCAGCAGAACCTGGGGAGGTGCTGCTGGGGATAACCAGTACTTC. This translates into CASSRTWGGAAGDNQYF. V and J are TRBV5-6 and TRBJ2-5; D possibly corresponds to TRBD2 (6 bases). The CDR3 is 17 amino acids. The V gene lost 4 bases and the J gene lost 10 bases, with 29 bases spanning the gap. From germline, CDR1 is SGHDT and CDR2 YYEEEE. Complete variable domain (other parts from reference TRBV5-6 and TRBJ2-5): DAGVTQSPTHLIKTRGQQVTLRCSPKSGHDTVSWYQQALGQGPQFIFQYYEEEERQRGNFPDRFSGHQFPNYSSELNVNALLLGDSALYLCASSRTWGGAAGDNQYFGPGTRLLVL.

The chain combines TRBV11-2 with TRBJ1-3; unclear D gene. Germline assignment: CDR1 SGHAT and CDR2 FQNNGV. The CDR3 extends over 15 amino acids. V was clipped by 4 bases and J by 1 base, with 11 bases between them. The CDR3 region is CASSSMRRSGNTIYF. The CDR3 DNA follows: TGTGCCAGCAGCTCCATGAGAAGGTCTGGAAACACCATATATTTT.

This clone occurred once. The chain carries TRBV21-1 and TRBJ2-2; the table's D call of TRBD2 was not tested on the DNA. TRBV21-1 is a pseudogene. The CDR3 is made up of 21 amino acids. This chain's CDR3 is CASSKKYWASGRGANTGELFF. The DNA for the CDR3 is TGTGCCAGCAGCAAAAAGTATTGGGCTAGCGGGAGGGGCGCGAACACCGGGGAGCTGTTTTTT.

The chain links TRBV11-2 to TRBJ2-1; 12 nucleotides align to TRBD2. The germline gives CDR1 SGHAT, CDR2 FQNNGV. V gave up 3 bases and J gave up 3 bases; unmatched junction bases: 3. This CDR3 spans 16 amino acids. For the CDR3, the DNA is TGTGCCAGCAGCTTTCGGACTAGCGGGGACTACAATGAGCAGTTCTTC. This gives the protein CASSFRTSGDYNEQFF.

This clone was seen a few times. This rearrangement joins TRBV7-2 to TRBJ1-2; unclear D gene. From germline, CDR1 is SGHTA and CDR2 FQGNSA. This CDR3 spans 14 amino acids. V was clipped by 5 bases and J by 4 bases, with 14 bases between them. The CDR3 loop reads CASSAPQRVYGYTF. In DNA form, the CDR3 reads TGTGCCAGCAGCGCCCCCCAGAGGGTCTATGGCTACACCTTC.

The genes are TRBV7-2 and TRBJ2-5; 8 bases agree with TRBD2. Unmatched junction bases numbered 5, after V lost 0 bases and J lost 2 bases. Germline-derived CDR1 and CDR2 are SGHTA and FQGNSA. The CDR3 is 16 amino acids. CDR3 sequence (DNA): TGTGCCAGCAGCTTAGCAGGGACTAGTTTTCAAGAGACCCAGTACTTC. This translates into CASSLAGTSFQETQYF. Full variable domain (missing parts from reference TRBV7-2 and TRBJ2-5): GAGVSQSPSNKVTEKGKDVELRCDPISGHTALYWYRQSLGQGLEFLIYFQGNSAPDKSGLPSDRFSAERTGGSVSTLTIQRTQQEDSAVYLCASSLAGTSFQETQYFGPGTRLLVL.

This chain joins TRBV2 and TRBJ1-3, with D uncertain. V lost 3 bases and J 0 bases, leaving 9 bases between the germline ends. In germline, CDR1 is SNHLY, CDR2 FYNNEI. The CDR3 totals 15 residues. CDR3 amino acids: CASSENSASGNTIYF. DNA of the CDR3: TGTGCCAGCAGTGAGAACAGCGCCTCTGGAAACACCATATATTTT.